Following are 13 T cell receptor beta chains from one sample sequenced in a study of blood T cell repertoires in COVID-19. Sequencing was performed with immunoSEQ multiplex PCR; in TCRdb, only in-frame clones are kept and a portion is missing. The table has 150,000 or so clones, about 89% seen once. The sample consisted of peripheral blood. These receptors originate from a woman aged 70-85 years with COVID-19, enrolled during active disease.

The chain recombines TRBV11-2 with TRBJ1-2; no definite D call. In germline, CDR1 is SGHAT, CDR2 FQNNGV. Trimming took off 1 base at V and 5 bases at J, with 14 bases between the two ends. The CDR3 is 15 amino acids. CDR3 DNA sequence: TGTGCCAGCAGCTTAGCCTTGGGCAGATCTTATGGCTACACCTTC. It encodes CASSLALGRSYGYTF.

This chain connects TRBV7-2 to TRBJ2-1, with TRBD2 identical over 8 bases. The CDR3 is made up of 17 amino acids. The germline CDR1 and CDR2 sequences are SGHTA and FQGNSA. J was trimmed by 0 bases and V by 4 bases; bases with no gene match: 8. The CDR3 loop is CASSSQTSVSSYNEQFF. DNA of the CDR3: TGTGCCAGCAGCTCCCAGACTAGCGTAAGCTCCTACAATGAGCAGTTCTTC.

V is TRBV30 and J is TRBJ1-4; 7 positions match TRBD1. V shed 4 bases, J shed 7 bases, and the junction held 18 bases outside the gene matches. Germline V gene sequence: CDR1 GTSNPN, CDR2 SVGIG (reference sequence). The CDR3 covers 17 residues. The CDR3: CAWTLDRDPRMGEKLFF. For the CDR3, the DNA is TGTGCCTGGACCCTCGACAGGGACCCGCGCATGGGTGAAAAACTGTTTTTT.

V usage is TRBV4-1 and J usage is TRBJ1-1; possibly TRBD1 for D (5 bases). Trimming removed 1 base at V and 3 bases at J, with 15 bases between. The CDR3 totals 16 residues. Per germline, CDR1 MGHRA and CDR2 YSYEKL. CDR3 residues: CASSQGRGTRYTEAFF. CDR3 in DNA: TGCGCCAGCAGCCAAGGGAGGGGTACACGCTACACTGAAGCTTTCTTT.

Concerning this clone itself: An end of the junction does not agree with germline; a read error may underlie this. The V and J genes are TRBV7-7 and TRBJ2-1, with a weak D call TRBD2 (6 bases). Per germline, CDR1 SSHAT and CDR2 FNYEAQ (reference sequence). The CDR3 totals 16 residues. CDR3: CASSLGGGTPIDEQFF. DNA of the CDR3: TGTGCTAGCAGCTTAGGTGGCGGGACGCCCATTGATGAGCAGTTCTTC.

The V call is TRBV15, the J call TRBJ1-1, with 12 bases matching TRBD1. After removal of 3 bases from V and 5 bases from J, the junction contained 7 bases not matched to a gene. Germline values: CDR1 LNHNV, CDR2 YYDKDF (reference sequence). This CDR3 spans 16 amino acids. DNA for the CDR3: TGTGCCACCAGCAGGCCGGGACAGGGGGCAGGGACTGAAGCTTTCTTT. This translates into CATSRPGQGAGTEAFF.

V gene TRBV15 combines with J gene TRBJ1-1; D is undetermined. This CDR3 has 13 residues. The germline V gene has CDR1 LNHNV and CDR2 YYDKDF (reference sequence). V lost 4 bases and J lost 3, with 9 bases in between. The CDR3 DNA is TGTGCCACCAGCATTGAGCCGGACACTGAAGCTTTCTTT. This translates into CATSIEPDTEAFF.

This sequence joins TRBV19 and TRBJ2-3, with a weak D call TRBD2 (5 bases). Trimming took off 3 bases at V and 0 bases at J, with 19 bases between the two ends. Germline V gene sequence: CDR1 LNHDA, CDR2 SQIVND (reference sequence). The CDR3 sequence is 18 residues long. CDR3 sequence: CASSILASPGKSTDTQYF. The CDR3 nucleotides are TGTGCCAGTAGTATTCTAGCTAGCCCCGGGAAAAGCACAGATACGCAGTATTTT.

The J gene is TRBJ1-1, the V gene TRBV19; 9 bases align to TRBD1. The CDR3 runs to 14 residues. The junction had 4 bases not matched to a gene; V was cut back by 4 bases and J by 4 bases. The germline V gene encodes CDR1 LNHDA and CDR2 SQIVND (reference sequence). The CDR3 reads CASSNRGLATEAFF. In nucleotides, the CDR3 is TGTGCCAGTAGTAACAGGGGGCTAGCCACTGAAGCTTTCTTT. The full variable domain, its missing parts supplied by reference TRBV19 and TRBJ1-1, is DGGITQSPKYLFRKEGQNVTLSCEQNLNHDAMYWYRQDPGQGLRLIYYSQIVNDFQKGDIAEGYSVSREKKESFPLTVTSAQKNPTAFYLCASSNRGLATEAFFGQGTRLTVV.

The V call is TRBV7-9, the J call TRBJ1-2; weak D call: TRBD1 (6 bases). This CDR3 is built from 14 residues. From germline, CDR1 is SEHNR and CDR2 FQNEAQ (reference sequence). V was clipped by 4 bases and J by 7 bases, with 16 bases between them. CDR3 region: CASSSPVGASGYTF. The CDR3 DNA reads TGTGCCAGCAGCTCGCCCGTGGGGGCAAGTGGCTACACCTTC.

This sequence joins TRBV10-2 and TRBJ2-3, with D possibly matching TRBD1 (5 bases). Deletions cut 3 bases from V and 0 bases from J, with 10 bases between. Germline CDR1 reads WSHSY; CDR2 reads SAAADI. This CDR3 comprises 15 residues. The chain's CDR3 is CASSEWGLSTDTQYF. For the CDR3, the DNA is TGCGCCAGCAGTGAATGGGGCCTAAGCACAGATACGCAGTATTTT.

The rearrangement uses TRBV28 and TRBJ1-3; 11 positions match TRBD1. The CDR3 sequence is 16 residues long. Losses at the gene ends were 5 bases for V and 7 bases for J; bases not matched to a gene: 10. Per germline, CDR1 MDHEN and CDR2 SYDVKM. The CDR3 sequence: CASSPEGQGELNTIYF. The CDR3 coding sequence is TGTGCCAGCAGTCCCGAGGGACAGGGGGAGCTCAACACCATATATTTT.

V is TRBV9 and J is TRBJ2-2, with D possibly TRBD1 on 5 matching bases. Trimming pared 1 base from V and 7 bases from J, leaving 11 bases between. CDR1 and CDR2 (germline): SGDLS, YYNGEE. The CDR3 runs to 14 residues. CDR3 coding DNA: TGTGCCAGCAGCGTACCCTCTACAGGCGGGGAGCTGTTTTTT. Amino acid sequence: CASSVPSTGGELFF.